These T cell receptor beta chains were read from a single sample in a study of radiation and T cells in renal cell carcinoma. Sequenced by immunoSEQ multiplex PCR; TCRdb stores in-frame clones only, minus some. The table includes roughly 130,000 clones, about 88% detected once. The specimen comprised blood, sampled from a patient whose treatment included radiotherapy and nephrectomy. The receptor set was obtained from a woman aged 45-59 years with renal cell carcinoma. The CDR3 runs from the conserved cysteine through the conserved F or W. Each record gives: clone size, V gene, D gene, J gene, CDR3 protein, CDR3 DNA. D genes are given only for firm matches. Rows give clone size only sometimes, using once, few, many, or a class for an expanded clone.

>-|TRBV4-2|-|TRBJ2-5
CASSQEKGGTQYF
TGTGCCAGCAGCCAAGAAAAGGGCGGGACCCAGTACTTC
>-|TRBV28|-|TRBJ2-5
CASSFGFGTQYF
TGTGCCAGCAGTTTCGGCTTCGGGACCCAGTACTTC
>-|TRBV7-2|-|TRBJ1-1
CATSLGRTEAFF
TGTGCGACAAGCTTAGGGAGGACTGAAGCTTTCTTT
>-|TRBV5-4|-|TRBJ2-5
CASSLAGIQETQYF
TGTGCCAGCAGCTTAGCCGGGATCCAAGAGACCCAGTACTTC
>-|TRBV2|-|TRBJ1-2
CASRTGEAGYTF
TGTGCCAGCAGAACTGGGGAAGCAGGCTACACCTTC
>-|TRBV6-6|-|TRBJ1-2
CASSLSLSNGYTF
TGTGCCAGCAGTCTTTCCCTAAGTAATGGCTACACCTTC
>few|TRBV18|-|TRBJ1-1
CASSLPPGWLLNTEAFF
TGTGCCAGCTCACTACCACCGGGCTGGCTCTTGAACACTGAAGCTTTCTTT
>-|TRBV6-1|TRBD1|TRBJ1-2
CASSEAPGGRTGRYGYTF
TGTGCCAGCAGTGAAGCGCCGGGGGGAAGGACAGGGAGATATGGCTACACCTTC
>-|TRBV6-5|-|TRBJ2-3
CASSYSMKTTDTQYF
TGTGCCAGCAGTTACTCGATGAAGACCACAGATACGCAGTATTTT
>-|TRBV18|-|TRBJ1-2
CASSPLAEANYGYTF
TGTGCCAGCTCACCACTTGCAGAAGCTAACTATGGCTACACCTTC
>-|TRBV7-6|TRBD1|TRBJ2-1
CASSDRDRGDYEQFF
TGTGCCAGCAGCGACCGGGACAGGGGAGATTATGAGCAGTTCTTC
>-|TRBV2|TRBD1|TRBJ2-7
CASNPDRSSYEQYF
TGTGCCAGCAATCCGGACAGGAGCTCCTACGAGCAGTACTTC
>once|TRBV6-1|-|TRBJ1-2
CASSGEDYGYTF
TGTGCCAGCAGTGGTGAAGACTATGGCTACACCTTC
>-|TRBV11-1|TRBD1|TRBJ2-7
CASSLDRWTLRQYF
TGTGCCAGCAGCTTGGACAGGTGGACTTTGAGGCAGTACTTC
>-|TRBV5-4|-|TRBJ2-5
CASSLAGIQETQYF
TGTGCCAGCAGCTTGGCGGGCATCCAAGAGACCCAGTACTTC
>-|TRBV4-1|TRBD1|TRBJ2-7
CASSQLIGTGVEQYF
TGCGCCAGCAGCCAATTGATAGGGACAGGGGTCGAGCAGTACTTC
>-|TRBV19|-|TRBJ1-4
CASSIGVGEKLFF
TGTGCCAGTAGTATAGGTGTGGGAGAAAAACTGTTTTTT
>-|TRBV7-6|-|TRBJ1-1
CASSSSPGPNTEAFF
TGTGCCAGCAGCTCTTCCCCGGGCCCAAACACTGAAGCTTTCTTT
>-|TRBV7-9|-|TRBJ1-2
CASSRDFGGGYTF
TGTGCCAGCAGCCGGGATTTCGGAGGAGGCTACACCTTC
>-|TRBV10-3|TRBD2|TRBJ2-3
CAISTGLAGLSTDTQYF
TGTGCCATCAGTACTGGACTAGCGGGTCTTAGCACAGATACGCAGTATTTT
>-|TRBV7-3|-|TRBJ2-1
CASSLRGSPYNEQFF
TGTGCCAGCAGCTTAAGGGGTTCCCCCTACAATGAGCAGTTCTTC
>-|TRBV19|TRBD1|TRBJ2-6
CASSRTGGSSGANVLTF
TGTGCCAGTAGTAGGACAGGGGGGTCGAGTGGGGCCAACGTCCTGACTTTC
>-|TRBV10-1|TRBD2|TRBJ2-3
CASSELSGGAKDTQYF
TGCGCCAGCAGTGAGCTCAGCGGGGGGGCCAAAGATACGCAGTATTTT
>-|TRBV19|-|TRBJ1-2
CASRDGFYGYTF
TGTGCCAGTAGAGACGGTTTCTATGGCTACACCTTC
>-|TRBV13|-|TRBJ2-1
CASSQGGLGNNEQFF
TGTGCCAGCAGCCAAGGAGGGTTGGGTAACAATGAGCAGTTCTTC
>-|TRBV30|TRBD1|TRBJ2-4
CAWSIGTGNAPGDIQYF
TGTGCCTGGAGTATAGGGACAGGGAATGCGCCAGGGGACATTCAGTACTTC